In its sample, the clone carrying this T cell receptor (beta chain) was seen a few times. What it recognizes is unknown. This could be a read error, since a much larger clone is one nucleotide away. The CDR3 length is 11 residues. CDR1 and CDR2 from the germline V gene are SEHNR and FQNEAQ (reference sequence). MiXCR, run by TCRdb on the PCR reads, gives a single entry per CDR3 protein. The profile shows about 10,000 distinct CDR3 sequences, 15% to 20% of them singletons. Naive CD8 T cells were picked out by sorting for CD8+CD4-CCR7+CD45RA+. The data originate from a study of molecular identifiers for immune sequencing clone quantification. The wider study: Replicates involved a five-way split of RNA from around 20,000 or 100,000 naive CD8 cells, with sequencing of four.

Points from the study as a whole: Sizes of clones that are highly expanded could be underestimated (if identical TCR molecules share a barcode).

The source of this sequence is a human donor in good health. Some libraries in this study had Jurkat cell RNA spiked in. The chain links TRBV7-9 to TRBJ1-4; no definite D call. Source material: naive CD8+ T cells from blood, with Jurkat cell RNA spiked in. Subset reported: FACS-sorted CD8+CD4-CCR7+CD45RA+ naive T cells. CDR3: CASREDEKLSF. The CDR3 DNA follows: TGTGCCAGCCGGGAAGATGAAAAACTGTCTTTT.